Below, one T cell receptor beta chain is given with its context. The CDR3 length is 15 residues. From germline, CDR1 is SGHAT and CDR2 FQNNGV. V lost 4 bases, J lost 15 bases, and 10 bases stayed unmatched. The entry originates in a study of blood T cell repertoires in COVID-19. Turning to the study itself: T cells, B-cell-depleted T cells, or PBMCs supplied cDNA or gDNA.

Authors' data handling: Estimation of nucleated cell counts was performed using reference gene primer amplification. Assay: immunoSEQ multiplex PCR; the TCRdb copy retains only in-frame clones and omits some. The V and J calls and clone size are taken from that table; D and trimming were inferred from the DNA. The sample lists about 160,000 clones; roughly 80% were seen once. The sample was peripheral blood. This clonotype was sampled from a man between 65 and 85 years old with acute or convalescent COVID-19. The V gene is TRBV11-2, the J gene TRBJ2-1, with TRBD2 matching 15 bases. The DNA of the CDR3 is TGTGCCAGCAGCTCCGGACTAGCGGGAGGGATTTTGCTGTTCTTC. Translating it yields CASSSGLAGGILLFF.